This note documents a single T cell receptor beta chain sequence. Its antigen is unknown. This entry belongs to a study of OX40 agonist ivuxolimab in advanced cancers. Study background: The dose-escalation cohort was about 87% male, with a mean age of 60 years, ranging about 20 to 85. Findings of the study overall: Clonal expansion was seen in CD4+ and CD8+ blood T cells by week 6 at 0.1 to 3.0 mg/kg.

Autoimmune disease history or systemic immunosuppression meant exclusion. There are 16 residues in the CDR3. Germline V gene data show CDR1 as SGDLS and CDR2 as YYNGEE. The V end was cut by 3 bases, the J end by 1 base, with 16 bases between. Method: immunoSEQ multiplex PCR; TCRdb's copy keeps in-frame clones and lacks some. The repertoire holds about 73,000 clones, with 88% as singletons. The receptor was derived from an adult with an advanced solid tumor such as melanoma, head and neck, liver or kidney cancer. The V and J genes are TRBV9 and TRBJ2-5; D may be TRBD1 or TRBD2 (5 bases each). The starting material was CD4+ or CD8+ T cells sorted from blood, obtained in a trial of the OX40 agonist ivuxolimab. The chain's CDR3 is CASSEFGPGPQETQYF. The CDR3 nucleotides are TGTGCCAGCAGCGAGTTTGGTCCGGGACCCCAAGAGACCCAGTACTTC.